The sequence of this T cell receptor beta chain was determined in a study of blood T cell repertoires in COVID-19. Across the whole study: COVID-19 samples from acute and convalescent phases originated in the United States, Italy and Spain. T cells, B-cell-depleted T cells, or PBMCs supplied cDNA or gDNA.

Per the study methods: How many nucleated cells were present was estimated from reference gene primer amplification. Libraries were prepared by immunoSEQ multiplex PCR; TCRdb keeps only in-frame clonotypes and omits some of them. V and J calls and clone size are copied from that table; D and trimming were computed from the DNA. The sample includes around 210,000 clones, about 78% of them seen just once. The CDR3 is 13 amino acids. V was shortened by 4 bases and J by 0 bases, with 6 bases between the two germline ends. Germline V gene data show CDR1 as SGHTA and CDR2 as FQGTGA. Sequenced material: peripheral blood. This sequence originates from a woman aged 70 to 79 with acute or convalescent COVID-19. The genes are TRBV7-3 and TRBJ1-1, with D unresolved. The CDR3 DNA sequence: TGTGCCAGCAGCTCTCACATGAACACTGAAGCTTTCTTT. This codes for CASSSHMNTEAFF.